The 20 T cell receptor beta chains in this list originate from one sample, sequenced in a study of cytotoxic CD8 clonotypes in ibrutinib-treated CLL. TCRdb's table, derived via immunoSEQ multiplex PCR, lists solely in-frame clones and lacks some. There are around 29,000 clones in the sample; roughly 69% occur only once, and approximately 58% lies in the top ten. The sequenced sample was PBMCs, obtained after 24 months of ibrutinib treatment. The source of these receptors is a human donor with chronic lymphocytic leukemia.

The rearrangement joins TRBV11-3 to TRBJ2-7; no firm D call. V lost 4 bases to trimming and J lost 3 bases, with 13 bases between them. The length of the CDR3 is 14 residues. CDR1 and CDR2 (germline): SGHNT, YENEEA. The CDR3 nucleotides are TGTGCCAGCAGCTCCCGCCCCATAAGCTACGAGCAGTACTTC. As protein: CASSSRPISYEQYF.

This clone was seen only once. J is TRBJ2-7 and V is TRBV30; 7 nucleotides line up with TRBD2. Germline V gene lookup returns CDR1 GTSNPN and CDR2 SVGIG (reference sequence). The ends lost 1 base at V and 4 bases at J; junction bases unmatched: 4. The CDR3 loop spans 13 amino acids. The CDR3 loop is CAWSALGGYEQYF. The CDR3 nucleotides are TGTGCCTGGAGTGCATTGGGGGGGTACGAGCAGTACTTC.

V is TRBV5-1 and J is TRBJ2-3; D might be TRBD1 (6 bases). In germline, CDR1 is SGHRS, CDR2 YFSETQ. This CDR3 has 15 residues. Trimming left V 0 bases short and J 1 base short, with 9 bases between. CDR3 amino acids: CASSLATGRTDTQYF. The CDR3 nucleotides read TGCGCCAGCAGCTTGGCGACAGGCCGCACAGATACGCAGTATTTT. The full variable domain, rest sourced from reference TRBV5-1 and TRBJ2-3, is KAGVTQTPRYLIKTRGQQVTLSCSPISGHRSVSWYQQTPGQGLQFLFEYFSETQRNKGNFPGRFSGRQFSNSRSEMNVSTLELGDSALYLCASSLATGRTDTQYFGPGTRLTVL.

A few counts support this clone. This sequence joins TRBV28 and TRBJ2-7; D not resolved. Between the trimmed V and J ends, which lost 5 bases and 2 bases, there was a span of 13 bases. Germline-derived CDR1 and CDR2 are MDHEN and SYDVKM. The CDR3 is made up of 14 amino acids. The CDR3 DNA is TGTGCCAGCAGTCCCAGAGCACAAACCTACGAGCAGTACTTC. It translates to CASSPRAQTYEQYF.

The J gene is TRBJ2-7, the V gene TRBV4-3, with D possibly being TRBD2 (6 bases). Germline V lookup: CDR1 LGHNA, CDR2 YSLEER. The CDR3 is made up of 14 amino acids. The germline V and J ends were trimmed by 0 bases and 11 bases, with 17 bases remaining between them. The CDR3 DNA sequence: TGCGCCAGCAGCCAAGATCTTAGCGGAGTAAGGGAGTACTTC. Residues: CASSQDLSGVREYF.

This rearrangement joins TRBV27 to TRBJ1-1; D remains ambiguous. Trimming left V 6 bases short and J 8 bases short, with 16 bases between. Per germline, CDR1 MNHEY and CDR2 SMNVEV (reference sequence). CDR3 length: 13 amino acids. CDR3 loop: CASRNRRTAEAFF. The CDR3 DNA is TGTGCCAGCAGAAACAGAAGGACCGCCGAAGCTTTCTTT.

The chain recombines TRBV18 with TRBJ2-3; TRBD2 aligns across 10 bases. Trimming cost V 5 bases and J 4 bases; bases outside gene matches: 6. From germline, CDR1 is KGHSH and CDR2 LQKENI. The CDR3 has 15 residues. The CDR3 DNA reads TGTGCCAGCTCAACGCAGCGGGGGGGATCAGATACGCAGTATTTT. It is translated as CASSTQRGGSDTQYF.

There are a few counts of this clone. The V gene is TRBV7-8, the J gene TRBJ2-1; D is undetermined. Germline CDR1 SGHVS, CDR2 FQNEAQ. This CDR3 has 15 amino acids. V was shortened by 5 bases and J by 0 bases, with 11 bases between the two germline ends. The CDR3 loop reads CASSAFYSSYNEQFF. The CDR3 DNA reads TGTGCCAGCAGCGCATTCTATAGCTCCTACAATGAGCAGTTCTTC.

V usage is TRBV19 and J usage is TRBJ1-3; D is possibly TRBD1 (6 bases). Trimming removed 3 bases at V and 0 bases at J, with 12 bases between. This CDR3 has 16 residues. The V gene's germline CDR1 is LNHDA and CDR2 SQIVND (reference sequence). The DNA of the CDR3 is TGTGCCAGTAGTATCCGTGGGGACAACTCTGGAAACACCATATATTTT. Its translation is CASSIRGDNSGNTIYF. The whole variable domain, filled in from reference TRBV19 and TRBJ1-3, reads DGGITQSPKYLFRKEGQNVTLSCEQNLNHDAMYWYRQDPGQGLRLIYYSQIVNDFQKGDIAEGYSVSREKKESFPLTVTSAQKNPTAFYLCASSIRGDNSGNTIYFGEGSWLTVV.

CDR3 protein: CASHSGAGADTQYF. The CDR3 bases are TGTGCCAGCCATAGCGGGGCGGGTGCAGATACGCAGTATTTT. J is TRBJ2-3 and V is TRBV19, with 8 nucleotides matching TRBD2. The CDR3 has 14 amino acids. CDR1 LNHDA and CDR2 SQIVND come from the germline V gene (reference sequence). The V and J ends lost 9 bases and 4 bases, in that order; junction bases with no gene match: 9.

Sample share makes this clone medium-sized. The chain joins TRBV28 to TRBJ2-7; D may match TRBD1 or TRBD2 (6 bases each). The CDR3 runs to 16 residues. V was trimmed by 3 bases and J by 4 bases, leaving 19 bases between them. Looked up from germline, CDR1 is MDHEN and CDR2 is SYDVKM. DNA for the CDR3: TGTGCCAGCAGTTTGCCGGGGGCGGCAGGGCTGTACGAGCAGTACTTC. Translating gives CASSLPGAAGLYEQYF.

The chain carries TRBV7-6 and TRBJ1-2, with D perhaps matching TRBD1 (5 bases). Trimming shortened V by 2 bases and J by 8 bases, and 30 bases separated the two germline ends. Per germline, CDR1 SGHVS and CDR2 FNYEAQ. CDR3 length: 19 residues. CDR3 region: CASSLIRFGWGGPLWGYTF. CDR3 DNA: TGTGCCAGCAGCTTAATTAGGTTCGGGTGGGGGGGTCCCCTATGGGGCTACACCTTC.

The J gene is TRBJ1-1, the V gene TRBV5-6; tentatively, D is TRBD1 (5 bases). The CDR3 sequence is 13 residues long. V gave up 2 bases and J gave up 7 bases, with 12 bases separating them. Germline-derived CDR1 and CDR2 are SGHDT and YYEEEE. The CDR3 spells CASSFFARGEAFF. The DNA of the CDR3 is TGTGCCAGCAGCTTCTTCGCAAGGGGTGAAGCTTTCTTT.

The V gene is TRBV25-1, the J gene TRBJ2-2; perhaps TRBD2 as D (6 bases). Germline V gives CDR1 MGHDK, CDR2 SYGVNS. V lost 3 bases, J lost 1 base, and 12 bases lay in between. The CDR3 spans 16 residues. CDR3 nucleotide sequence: TGTGCCAGCAGTGATGACGGGGGAAGGAACACCGGGGAGCTGTTTTTT. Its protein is CASSDDGGRNTGELFF.

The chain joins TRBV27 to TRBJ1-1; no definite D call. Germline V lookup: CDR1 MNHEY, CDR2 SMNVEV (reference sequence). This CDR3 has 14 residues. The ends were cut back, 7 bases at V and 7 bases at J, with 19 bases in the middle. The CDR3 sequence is CASNSRARLNEAFF. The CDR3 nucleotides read TGTGCCAGCAATTCTAGGGCCCGACTAAATGAAGCTTTCTTT.

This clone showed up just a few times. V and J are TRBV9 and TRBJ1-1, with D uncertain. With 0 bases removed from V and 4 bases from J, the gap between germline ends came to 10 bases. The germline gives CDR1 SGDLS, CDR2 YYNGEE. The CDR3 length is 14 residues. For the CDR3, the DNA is TGTGCCAGCAGCGTAGGAGGAGGGTTCACTGAAGCTTTCTTT. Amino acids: CASSVGGGFTEAFF.

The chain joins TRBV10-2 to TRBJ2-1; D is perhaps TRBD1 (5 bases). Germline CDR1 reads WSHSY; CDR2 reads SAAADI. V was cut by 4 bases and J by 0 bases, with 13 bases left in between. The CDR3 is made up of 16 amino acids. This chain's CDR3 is CASSATDRRSYNEQFF. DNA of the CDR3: TGCGCCAGCAGTGCGACAGACCGACGCTCCTACAATGAGCAGTTCTTC.

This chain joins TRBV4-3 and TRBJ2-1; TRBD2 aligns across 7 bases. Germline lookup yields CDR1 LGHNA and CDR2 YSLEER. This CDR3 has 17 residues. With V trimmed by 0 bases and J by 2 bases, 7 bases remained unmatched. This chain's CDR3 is CASSQDRRLAAYNEQFF. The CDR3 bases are TGCGCCAGCAGCCAAGATAGGCGGCTAGCGGCCTACAATGAGCAGTTCTTC.

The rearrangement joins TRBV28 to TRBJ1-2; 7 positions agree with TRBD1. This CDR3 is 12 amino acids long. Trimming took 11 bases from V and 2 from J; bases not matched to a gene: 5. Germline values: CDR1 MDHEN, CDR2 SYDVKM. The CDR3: CAGQGENYGYTF. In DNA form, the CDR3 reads TGTGCCGGCCAGGGGGAAAACTATGGCTACACCTTC.

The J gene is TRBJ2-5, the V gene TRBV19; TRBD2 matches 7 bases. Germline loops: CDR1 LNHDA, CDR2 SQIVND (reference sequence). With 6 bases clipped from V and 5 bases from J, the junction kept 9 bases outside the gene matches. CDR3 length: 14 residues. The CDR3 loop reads CASSPGGMWETQYF. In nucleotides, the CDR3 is TGTGCCAGTAGCCCCGGGGGGATGTGGGAGACCCAGTACTTC.